The T cell receptor beta chain under discussion was sequenced for a study of blood T cell repertoires in COVID-19. Study in general: Sites across the United States, Italy and Spain contributed samples from acute and convalescent COVID-19. PBMCs, B-cell-depleted T cells, or T cells were the source of the cDNA or gDNA that made up the material.

The length of the CDR3 is 15 residues. Germline CDR1 MDHEN, CDR2 SYDVKM. Deletions cut 8 bases from V and 4 bases from J, with 19 bases between. Methods used by the authors: Using reference gene primer amplification, nucleated cell counts were estimated. Libraries were prepared by immunoSEQ multiplex PCR; TCRdb keeps only in-frame clonotypes and omits some of them. D and trimming come from the DNA, and the V and J calls and clone size come from that table. The data contain approximately 45,000 clones, about 90% of them singletons. This clone was recorded only once. What was sequenced was peripheral blood. J is TRBJ2-3 and V is TRBV28; TRBD2 is a possible D gene (6 bases). The source is a human donor in a cohort sampled during active COVID-19. In DNA form, the CDR3 reads TGTGCCAGCCTAAATCACGGGACTGCCGCAGATACGCAGTATTTT. Amino acids: CASLNHGTAADTQYF.